Listed below are T cell receptor delta chains from one sample, sequenced in a study of in vitro expanded adult blood gammadelta T cells. TCRdb reanalysed the 5' RACE reads via CATT. The sample includes roughly 760 delta-chain clones, approximately 37% seen only once; the top ten take approximately 20%. These receptors are not linked to any known antigen. The sample was gamma-delta T cells from peripheral blood expanded in culture, taken from an in vitro culture stimulated with zoledronate. These receptors originate from an adult in good health. The conserved cysteine and the conserved F or W are not part of the CDR3 here.

J gene	V gene	CDR3 protein
TRDJ3	TRDV2	ACDTMASGGSWDTRQMF
TRDJ1	TRDV2	ACDPLRGTDKLI
TRDJ3	TRDV2	ACDPLTGGSSWDTRQMF
TRDJ1	TRDV2	ACDTIGGYAAKKLI
TRDJ3	TRDV2	ACDILERDTHQSWDTRQMF
TRDJ1	TRDV2	ACDSVPGGFERTDKLI
TRDJ1	TRDV2	ACDTVTGGYARDKLI
TRDJ1	TRDV2	ACDRLTGGQYTDKLI
TRDJ1	TRDV2	ACDSLVVGDTRTDKLI
TRDJ1	TRDV2	ACDSLGDPTDKLI
TRDJ3	TRDV2	ACDTPTRTTGGSGPWDTRQMF
TRDJ3	TRDV2	ACDAGGLGDTSRSWDTRQMF
TRDJ1	TRDV2	ACDTLNWGMDTDKLI
TRDJ1	TRDV2	ACDTLSTGKSTVPDKLI
TRDJ1	TRDV2	ACDTVASGGPVYTDKLI
TRDJ1	TRDV2	ACDTVGQADKLI
TRDJ1	TRDV2	ACDSILGDSTSGDKLI
TRDJ1	TRDV2	ACDALGGDTTDKLI
TRDJ1	TRDV2	ACTPLGDTGEADKLI
TRDJ1	TRDV2	ACDSILGDSTSGDKLI
TRDJ1	TRDV2	ACDIVRSRSGSRGYTDKLI
TRDJ1	TRDV2	ACDTVGIPGTVKLI
TRDJ1	TRDV1	ALGELGSSYVWWGIRNHDKLI
TRDJ1	TRDV2	ACDGILGDTVTDKLI
TRDJ1	TRDV2	ACDTLGNTGGTDKLI
TRDJ1	TRDV2	ACDTILGDTRRTDKLI
TRDJ1	TRDV2	ACDPVPRYDDTDKLI
TRDJ1	TRDV2	ACDKLGDTSDKLI
TRDJ3	TRDV2	ACDTVLGDTVSSWDTRQMF
TRDJ1	TRDV2	ACDHLRIRGDKLI
TRDJ1	TRDV2	ACDTVPGWSGSHDKLI
TRDJ1	TRDV2	ACDTVALGDTPSGHTDKLI
TRDJ3	TRDV2	ACDTASPHRSWDTRQMF
TRDJ1	TRDV2	ACDSILGEPYTDKLI
TRDJ1	TRDV2	ACDTLKFTNLGDTDADKLI
TRDJ1	TRDV2	ACDQTGANTDKLI
TRDJ1	TRDV2	ACDPLTTLGDSNHRVTDKLI
TRDJ1	TRDV2	ACDDLVLGDNSDTDKLI
TRDJ1	TRDV2	ACDSLLITDKLI
TRDJ1	TRDV2	ACDRILIGGYGDKLI
TRDJ1	TRDV2	ACDSLRGEGIDPKLI
TRDJ1	TRDV2	ACDPLGDTDKLI